These 24 T cell receptor beta chains came from one sample sequenced in a study of blood T cell repertoires in COVID-19. The data were produced by immunoSEQ multiplex PCR, yet TCRdb's version contains in-frame clones alone and is incomplete. This sample has a few hundred thousand clones, with 75% to 90% found just once. The material sequenced was peripheral blood. These receptors all stem from a woman aged 55-69 years with COVID-19, enrolled during active disease.

V usage is TRBV3-1 (or the pseudogene TRBV3-2) and J usage is TRBJ1-3; 7 positions agree with TRBD1. The CDR3 covers 17 residues. V was pared by 0 bases and J by 2 bases, with 7 bases of the junction left unmatched. Germline loops: CDR1 LGHDT, CDR2 YNNKEL (reference sequence). The CDR3 coding sequence is TGTGCCAGCAGCCAAGATATCGGCAGGGGGACTGGAAACACCATATATTTT. It codes for CASSQDIGRGTGNTIYF.

V gene TRBV5-1 combines with J gene TRBJ1-1; 7 nucleotides align to TRBD1. CDR3 size: 15 residues. Trimming at V came to 0 bases and at J to 6 bases, leaving 8 bases not matched to a gene. Germline values: CDR1 SGHRS, CDR2 YFSETQ. The CDR3 is CASSLGLNRGAEAFF. The CDR3 DNA is TGCGCCAGCAGCTTGGGGCTTAACAGGGGAGCTGAAGCTTTCTTT.

The chain combines TRBV6-4 with TRBJ2-1, with D possibly being TRBD1 (6 bases). CDR1 is MRHNA, CDR2 SNTAGT, per germline. Trimming left V 4 bases short and J 6 bases short, with 10 bases between. The CDR3 extends over 13 amino acids. The CDR3, as DNA: TGTGCCAGCAGTGTGGGGGCACGCAATGAGCAGTTCTTC. Protein: CASSVGARNEQFF.

The rearrangement links TRBV5-4 to TRBJ1-1; perhaps TRBD1 as D (6 bases). Per the germline V gene, CDR1 is SGHNT and CDR2 is YYREEE (reference sequence). V gave up 4 bases and J gave up 4 bases, with 8 bases separating them. This CDR3 is built from 12 residues. The CDR3 protein is CASSLRGTEAFF. DNA of the CDR3: TGTGCCAGCAGCCTCAGGGGCACTGAAGCTTTCTTT.

This chain links TRBV24-1 with TRBJ1-2; 8 positions match TRBD1. CDR3 length: 14 amino acids. V dropped 3 bases and J dropped 5; count of bases not matched to a gene: 4. CDR1 KGHDR and CDR2 SFDVKD come from the germline V gene. The CDR3 nucleotides read TGTGCCACCAGTGATCCGGACAGGGAATATGGCTACACCTTC. Translation gives CATSDPDREYGYTF.

This chain links TRBV7-9 with TRBJ2-6; a possible D gene is TRBD2 (7 bases). The length of the CDR3 is 17 residues. Trimming shortened V by 4 bases and J by 0 bases, and 13 bases separated the two germline ends. The germline CDR1 and CDR2 sequences are SEHNR and FQNEAQ (reference sequence). The CDR3 nucleotides read TGTGCCAGCAGCTGGGGGGGACACTTCTCTGGGGCCAACGTCCTGACTTTC. Translation: CASSWGGHFSGANVLTF.

V is TRBV6-5 and J is TRBJ2-7; 7 nucleotides agree with TRBD2. With V trimmed by 7 bases and J by 3 bases, 6 bases remained unmatched. Germline-derived CDR1 and CDR2 are MNHEY and SVGAGI. This CDR3 is built from 13 residues. The CDR3 region has the DNA TGTGCCAGCACTCCCGCGGGAGTCTACGAGCAGTACTTC. Protein: CASTPAGVYEQYF.

V and J are TRBV5-5 and TRBJ2-5, with 8 nucleotides matching TRBD1. V shed 4 bases, J shed 5 bases, and the junction held 10 bases outside the gene matches. The CDR3 contains 15 residues. Germline V gene lookup returns CDR1 SGHKS and CDR2 YYEKEE (reference sequence). The CDR3 DNA follows: TGTGCCAGCAGCCTATGGACAGGGTTGGTCGAGACCCAGTACTTC. This codes for CASSLWTGLVETQYF. Using reference TRBV5-5 and TRBJ2-5 for the parts outside the CDR3, the full variable domain is DAGVTQSPTHLIKTRGQQVTLRCSPISGHKSVSWYQQVLGQGPQFIFQYYEKEERGRGNFPDRFSARQFPNYSSELNVNALLLGDSALYLCASSLWTGLVETQYFGPGTRLLVL.

The chain links TRBV9 to TRBJ1-1; no definite D call. Germline values: CDR1 SGDLS, CDR2 YYNGEE. This CDR3 contains 12 residues. V was clipped by 4 bases and J by 3 bases, with 7 bases between them. CDR3 region: CASSLRDTEAFF. CDR3 sequence (DNA): TGTGCCAGCAGCCTAAGAGACACTGAAGCTTTCTTT. Looking up the rest from reference TRBV9 and TRBJ1-1 gives the full variable domain: DSGVTQTPKHLITATGQRVTLRCSPRSGDLSVYWYQQSLDQGLQFLIQYYNGEERAKGNILERFSAQQFPDLHSELNLSSLELGDSALYFCASSLRDTEAFFGQGTRLTVV.

The chain carries TRBV29-1 and TRBJ1-1, with 7 bases that match TRBD1. The CDR3 spans 11 residues. After removal of 7 bases from V and 11 bases from J, the junction contained 10 bases not matched to a gene. The germline V gene has CDR1 SQVTM and CDR2 ANQGSEA. In DNA, the CDR3 is TGCAGCGCCGAGGGGGCAGGGATGGCTTTCTTT. The encoded protein is CSAEGAGMAFF.

The table lists this clone with a few counts. V usage is TRBV2 and J usage is TRBJ2-6; D uncertain. This CDR3 spans 14 amino acids. The germline CDR1 and CDR2 sequences are SNHLY and FYNNEI. Trimming took 8 bases from V and 2 from J, leaving 10 bases between them. The CDR3: CASVEQTGANVLTF. The CDR3, as DNA: TGTGCCAGCGTGGAGCAGACTGGGGCCAACGTCCTGACTTTC.

CDR3 in amino acids: CASSLGGEETQYF. CDR3 bases: TGCGCCAGCAGCTTGGGTGGGGAGGAGACCCAGTACTTC. The genes are TRBV5-1 and TRBJ2-5; a weak D match, TRBD2 (5 bases). The CDR3 runs to 13 residues. Germline CDR1 is SGHRS and CDR2 is YFSETQ. The V gene lost 0 bases and the J gene lost 5 bases, with 8 bases spanning the gap.

This chain links TRBV28 with TRBJ2-1; TRBD1 might be the D (5 bases). V was shortened by 6 bases and J by 9 bases, with 12 bases between the two germline ends. There are 12 residues in the CDR3. Per germline, CDR1 MDHEN and CDR2 SYDVKM. The chain's CDR3 is CASSDPRGEQFF. Written as DNA, the CDR3 is TGTGCCAGCAGCGACCCTAGGGGTGAGCAGTTCTTC.

The J gene is TRBJ1-1, the V gene TRBV5-1; TRBD1 agrees at 9 bases. Trimming took 2 bases from V and 1 from J; bases not matched to a gene: 6. The CDR3 sequence is 16 residues long. Germline lookup yields CDR1 SGHRS and CDR2 YFSETQ. The CDR3 DNA sequence: TGCGCCAGCAGCTTTATAACAGGGGGCCCGAACACTGAAGCTTTCTTT. It codes for CASSFITGGPNTEAFF.

CDR3 amino acids: CASSPVGAQDTEAFF. DNA of the CDR3: TGTGCCAGCTCACCAGTAGGGGCGCAGGACACTGAAGCTTTCTTT. The gene calls are TRBV18 and TRBJ1-1; D perhaps matches TRBD1 (5 bases). Germline values: CDR1 KGHSH, CDR2 LQKENI. V lost 2 bases and J lost 3, with 13 bases in between. This CDR3 is built from 15 residues.

This rearrangement joins TRBV18 to TRBJ1-2, with TRBD1 as a possible D gene (6 bases). Looked up from germline, CDR1 is KGHSH and CDR2 is LQKENI. Trimming took off 3 bases at V and 4 bases at J, with 12 bases between the two ends. CDR3 length equals 14 residues. CDR3 amino acids: CASSPNSGVYGYTF. The CDR3 DNA reads TGTGCCAGCTCACCGAATTCAGGGGTCTATGGCTACACCTTC.

The genes are TRBV19 and TRBJ2-7, with D perhaps TRBD2 (7 bases). Germline V CDR1 and CDR2: LNHDA, SQIVND (reference sequence). CDR3 size: 16 residues. Trimming pared 1 base from V and 0 bases from J, leaving 13 bases between. The CDR3 spells CASSIAGGSSSYEQYF. CDR3 DNA sequence: TGTGCCAGTAGTATAGCGGGGGGCTCTAGCTCCTACGAGCAGTACTTC.

This clone appeared once. The chain combines TRBV19 with TRBJ1-2; D unresolved. The germline V and J ends were trimmed by 4 bases and 5 bases, with 8 bases remaining between them. The CDR3 spans 12 residues. The germline V gene has CDR1 LNHDA and CDR2 SQIVND (reference sequence). The CDR3 DNA is TGTGCCAGTAGTAGGGCTGTTTATGGCTACACCTTC. Protein product: CASSRAVYGYTF. The complete variable domain, with remaining parts taken from reference TRBV19 and TRBJ1-2, reads DGGITQSPKYLFRKEGQNVTLSCEQNLNHDAMYWYRQDPGQGLRLIYYSQIVNDFQKGDIAEGYSVSREKKESFPLTVTSAQKNPTAFYLCASSRAVYGYTFGSGTRLTVV.

The chain links TRBV6-2 or TRBV6-3 to TRBJ2-7, with D tentatively TRBD1 (6 bases). Looked up from germline, CDR1 is MNHEY and CDR2 is SVGEGT. The CDR3 is 14 amino acids. The germline V and J ends were trimmed by 6 bases and 3 bases, with 15 bases remaining between them. The CDR3 protein is CASSKTGSNYEQYF. The CDR3 region has the DNA TGTGCCAGCAGCAAAACAGGGTCGAACTACGAGCAGTACTTC.

The rearrangement links TRBV29-1 to TRBJ1-2, with no clear D. Germline V lookup: CDR1 SQVTM, CDR2 ANQGSEA. The CDR3 spans 11 residues. With 2 bases removed from V and 4 bases from J, the gap between germline ends came to 5 bases. CDR3 residues: CSVETGYGYTF. As DNA, the CDR3 is TGCAGCGTTGAAACTGGCTATGGCTACACCTTC. Full variable domain (remainder filled in from reference TRBV29-1 and TRBJ1-2): SAVISQKPSRDICQRGTSLTIQCQVDSQVTMMFWYRQQPGQSLTLIATANQGSEATYESGFVIDKFPISRPNLTFSTLTVSNMSPEDSSIYLCSVETGYGYTFGSGTRLTVV.

V and J are TRBV6-6 and TRBJ2-7; possibly TRBD2 for D (5 bases). The V gene lost 6 bases and the J gene lost 3 bases, with 9 bases spanning the gap. Per germline, CDR1 MNHNY and CDR2 SVGAGI (reference sequence). The CDR3 loop spans 12 amino acids. CDR3 sequence (DNA): TGTGCCAGCAGGACCGGGGACTACGAGCAGTACTTC. This sequence encodes CASRTGDYEQYF.

This clone was picked up one time. Within the sample, other DNA sequences also encode this same CDR3. The V gene is TRBV7-2, the J gene TRBJ2-5; a possible D gene is TRBD2 (7 bases). The CDR3 sequence is 15 residues long. V lost 1 base to trimming and J lost 5 bases, with 14 bases between them. Germline values: CDR1 SGHTA, CDR2 FQGNSA. The CDR3 bases are TGTGCCAGCAGCTTAGGAGGGGGGGCTAGGGAGACCCAGTACTTC. It yields the protein CASSLGGGARETQYF.

The chain recombines TRBV2 with TRBJ2-7; 7 bases are shared with TRBD1. With 7 bases clipped from V and 6 bases from J, the junction kept 6 bases outside the gene matches. Per germline, CDR1 SNHLY and CDR2 FYNNEI. This CDR3 spans 12 amino acids. CDR3 DNA: TGTGCCAGCATTACAGGGGCGGGCGAGCAGTACTTC. Amino acid sequence: CASITGAGEQYF.

This chain uses TRBV6-2 or TRBV6-3 with TRBJ2-2; 8 bases map to TRBD2. Germline CDR1 is MNHEY and CDR2 is SVGEGT. The V segment lost 2 bases and the J segment 2 bases; nucleotides outside the gene matches: 4. The CDR3 spans 16 residues. CDR3 protein: CASSYGRGGNTGELFF. For the CDR3, the DNA is TGTGCCAGCAGTTACGGACGGGGGGGCAACACCGGGGAGCTGTTTTTT.